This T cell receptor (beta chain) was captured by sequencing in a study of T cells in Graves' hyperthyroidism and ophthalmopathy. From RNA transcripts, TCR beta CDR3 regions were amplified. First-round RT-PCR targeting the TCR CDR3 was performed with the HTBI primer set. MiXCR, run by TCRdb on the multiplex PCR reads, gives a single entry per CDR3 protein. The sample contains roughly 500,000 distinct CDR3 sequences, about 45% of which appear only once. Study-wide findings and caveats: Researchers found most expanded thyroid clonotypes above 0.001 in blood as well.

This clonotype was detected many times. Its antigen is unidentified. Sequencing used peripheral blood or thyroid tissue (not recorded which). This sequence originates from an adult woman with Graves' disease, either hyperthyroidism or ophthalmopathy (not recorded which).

The CDR3 DNA is TGTGCCAGCAGCTTGGACGGAACCTTTCGCACTGAAGCTTTCTTT. Its translation: CASSLDGTFRTEAFF. This rearrangement joins TRBV5-6 to TRBJ1-1; D gene uncertain. In germline, CDR1 is SGHDT, CDR2 YYEEEE. This CDR3 spans 15 amino acids. V was trimmed by 0 bases and J by 4 bases, leaving 13 bases between them.